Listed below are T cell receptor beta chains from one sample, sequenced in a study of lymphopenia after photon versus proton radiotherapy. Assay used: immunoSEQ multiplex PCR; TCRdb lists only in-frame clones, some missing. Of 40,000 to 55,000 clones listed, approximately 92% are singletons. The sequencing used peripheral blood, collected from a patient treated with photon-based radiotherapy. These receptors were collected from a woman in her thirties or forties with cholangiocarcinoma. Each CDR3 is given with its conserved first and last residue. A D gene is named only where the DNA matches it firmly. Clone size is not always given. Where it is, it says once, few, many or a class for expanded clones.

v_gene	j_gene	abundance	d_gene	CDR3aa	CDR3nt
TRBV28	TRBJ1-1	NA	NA	CASSSYRQRNTEAFF	TGTGCCAGCAGTTCGTATCGACAGAGAAACACTGAAGCTTTCTTT
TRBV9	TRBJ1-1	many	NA	CASSETANTEAFF	TGTGCCAGCAGCGAGACAGCGAACACTGAAGCTTTCTTT
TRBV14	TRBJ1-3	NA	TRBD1	CASSQVTGAGNTIYF	TGTGCCAGCAGCCAAGTAACAGGGGCTGGAAACACCATATATTTT
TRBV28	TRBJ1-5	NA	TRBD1	CASSSPGQGNQPQHF	TGTGCCAGCAGTTCACCGGGACAGGGCAATCAGCCCCAGCATTTT
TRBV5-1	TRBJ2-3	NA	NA	CASSLDHTDTQYF	TGCGCCAGCAGCTTGGACCATACAGATACGCAGTATTTT
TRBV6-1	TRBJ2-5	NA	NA	CASTMGQGGTQYF	TGTGCCAGCACCATGGGCCAGGGGGGGACCCAGTACTTC
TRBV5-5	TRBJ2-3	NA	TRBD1	CASSFPTGVTDTQYF	TGTGCCAGCAGCTTCCCGACAGGGGTTACAGATACGCAGTATTTT
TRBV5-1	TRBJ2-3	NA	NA	CASSFIGGADTQYF	TGCGCCAGCAGCTTTATAGGTGGGGCAGATACGCAGTATTTT
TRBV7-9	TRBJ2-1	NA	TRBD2	CASRAGLAGALYNEQFF	TGTGCCAGCAGGGCGGGGCTAGCGGGAGCCTTGTACAATGAGCAGTTCTTC
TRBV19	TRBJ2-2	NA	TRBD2	CASRASGRADGELFF	TGTGCCAGTAGGGCTAGCGGGAGGGCGGACGGGGAGCTGTTTTTT
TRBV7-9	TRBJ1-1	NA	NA	CASSPGSSANTEAFF	TGTGCCAGCAGCCCAGGGAGTTCCGCGAACACTGAAGCTTTCTTT
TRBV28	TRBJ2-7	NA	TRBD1	CASNFLQGGEQYF	TGTGCCAGCAATTTCTTACAGGGGGGCGAGCAGTACTTC
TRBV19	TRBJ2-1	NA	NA	CASSMIAVSEQFF	TGTGCCAGTAGTATGATAGCGGTGAGTGAGCAGTTCTTC
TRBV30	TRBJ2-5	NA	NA	CAWSVSGFGQYF	TGTGCCTGGAGTGTATCTGGGTTCGGGCAGTACTTC
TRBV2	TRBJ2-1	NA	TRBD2	CASRLGLAGFNEQFF	TGTGCCAGCAGGCTGGGACTAGCGGGATTCAATGAGCAGTTCTTC
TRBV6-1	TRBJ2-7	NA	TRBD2	CASSESLAGVDEQYF	TGTGCCAGCAGTGAATCACTAGCGGGAGTTGACGAGCAGTACTTC
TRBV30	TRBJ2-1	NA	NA	CAWSVLLNEQFF	TGTGCCTGGAGTGTACTGCTCAATGAGCAGTTCTTC
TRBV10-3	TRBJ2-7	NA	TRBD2	CAISFSGRAAKYEQYF	TGTGCCATCTCATTTAGCGGGAGGGCCGCGAAATACGAGCAGTACTTC
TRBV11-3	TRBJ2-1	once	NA	CASSRVGGNNEQFF	TGTGCCAGCAGCCGCGTTGGGGGTAACAATGAGCAGTTCTTC
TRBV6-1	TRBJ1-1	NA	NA	CASSEAGTWNTEAFF	TGTGCCAGCAGTGAAGCTGGGACATGGAACACTGAAGCTTTCTTT
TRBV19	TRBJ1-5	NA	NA	CASRQTSNQPQHF	TGTGCCAGTCGTCAGACTAGCAATCAGCCCCAGCATTTT
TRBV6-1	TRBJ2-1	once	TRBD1	CASSLGTVSYNEQFF	TGTGCCAGCAGCCTAGGGACAGTCTCCTACAATGAGCAGTTCTTC
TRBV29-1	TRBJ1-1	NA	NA	CSAQTGTQNTEAFF	TGCAGCGCCCAAACCGGGACTCAGAACACTGAAGCTTTCTTT
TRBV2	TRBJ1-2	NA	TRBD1	CASRDRGGNYGYTF	TGTGCCAGCAGGGACAGGGGCGGTAACTATGGCTACACCTTC
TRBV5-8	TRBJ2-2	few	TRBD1	CASNRGRTTGELFF	TGTGCCAGCAACAGGGGGCGGACCACCGGGGAGCTGTTTTTT
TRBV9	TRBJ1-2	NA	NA	CASSNPPVYGYTF	TGTGCCAGCAGCAATCCTCCAGTCTATGGCTACACCTTC
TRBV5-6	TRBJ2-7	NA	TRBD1	CASSPTWTGSYEQYF	TGTGCCAGCAGCCCGACCTGGACAGGGTCCTACGAGCAGTACTTC
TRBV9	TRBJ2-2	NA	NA	CASSSLRGSGNTGELFF	TGTGCCAGCAGCTCCCTGAGGGGTAGCGGGAACACCGGGGAGCTGTTTTTT
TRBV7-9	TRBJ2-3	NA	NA	CASSLVGADTQYF	TGTGCCAGCAGCTTGGTTGGGGCTGATACGCAGTATTTT
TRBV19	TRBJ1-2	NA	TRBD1	CASTRTGKDYGYTF	TGTGCCAGTACCCGGACAGGAAAGGACTATGGCTACACCTTC
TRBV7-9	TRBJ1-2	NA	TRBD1	CASSPGTANYGYTF	TGTGCCAGCAGCCCGGGGACAGCCAACTATGGCTACACCTTC
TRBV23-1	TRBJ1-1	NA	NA	CASSPLNRAEAFF	TGCGCCAGCAGCCCGCTAAATAGGGCTGAAGCTTTCTTT
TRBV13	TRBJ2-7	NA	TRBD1	CASRLTGTSYEQYF	TGTGCCAGCAGGCTGACAGGGACCTCCTACGAGCAGTACTTC
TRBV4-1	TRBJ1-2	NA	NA	CASSQGEGVRHGYTF	TGCGCCAGCAGCCAAGGGGAAGGGGTTCGCCATGGCTACACCTTC
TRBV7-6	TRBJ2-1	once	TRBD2	CASSQPLAGGSLSYNEQFF	TGTGCCAGCAGCCAACCCCTAGCGGGGGGCTCCCTCTCCTACAATGAGCAGTTCTTC
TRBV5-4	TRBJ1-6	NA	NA	CASSLVGGRGNNSPLHF	TGTGCCAGCAGCTTAGTTGGAGGGAGGGGGAATAATTCACCCCTCCACTTT
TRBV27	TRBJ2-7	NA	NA	CASSTAGPYSYEQYF	TGTGCCAGCAGTACAGCGGGTCCGTACTCCTACGAGCAGTACTTC
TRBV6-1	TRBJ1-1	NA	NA	CASRLDTNTEAFF	TGTGCCAGCCGATTAGACACAAACACTGAAGCTTTCTTT
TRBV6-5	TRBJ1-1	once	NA	CASSQVARNTEAFF	TGTGCCAGCAGCCAGGTCGCGCGGAACACTGAAGCTTTCTTT
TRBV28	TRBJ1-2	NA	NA	CASTPGGYGYTF	TGTGCCAGCACCCCCGGTGGTTATGGCTACACCTTC
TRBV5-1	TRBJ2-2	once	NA	CASSLEGRSNTGELFF	TGCGCCAGCAGCTTGGAGGGGCGGTCTAACACCGGGGAGCTGTTTTTT
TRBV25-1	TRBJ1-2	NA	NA	CASSDQNLYGYTF	TGTGCCAGCAGTGACCAGAACTTATATGGCTACACCTTC
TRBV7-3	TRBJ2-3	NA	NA	CASSFISGSTDTQYF	TGTGCCAGCAGCTTCATTAGCGGTAGCACAGATACGCAGTATTTT
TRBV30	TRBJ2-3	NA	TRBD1	CAWSSRDRGTDTQYF	TGTGCCTGGAGTAGCCGGGACAGGGGCACAGATACGCAGTATTTT
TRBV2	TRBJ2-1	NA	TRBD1	CASKGTGEFNEQFF	TGTGCCAGCAAAGGGACAGGGGAGTTCAATGAGCAGTTCTTC
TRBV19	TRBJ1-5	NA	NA	CASSTGSPNQPQHF	TGTGCCAGTTCGACCGGGTCCCCGAATCAGCCCCAGCATTTT
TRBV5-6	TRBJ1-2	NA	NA	CASSLYDTQNYGYTF	TGTGCCAGCAGCTTGTACGACACCCAAAACTATGGCTACACCTTC
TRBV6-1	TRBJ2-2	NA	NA	CASRTDPNTGELFF	TGTGCCAGCAGGACCGACCCGAACACCGGGGAGCTGTTTTTT
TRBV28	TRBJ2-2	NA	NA	CASSLVLNTGELFF	TGTGCCAGCAGTTTAGTGCTGAACACCGGGGAGCTGTTTTTT
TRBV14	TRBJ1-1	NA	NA	CASSQDNWYTEAFF	TGTGCCAGCAGCCAAGATAATTGGTACACTGAAGCTTTCTTT
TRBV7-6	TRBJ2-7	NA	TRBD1	CASSPGTGTGYNEQYF	TGTGCCAGCAGCCCGGGAACCGGGACAGGGTATAACGAGCAGTACTTC